Each of the 4 T cell receptor beta chains below was sequenced from the same sample in a study of naive and memory T cell subsets. Treatment noted: skin biopsy from PPD injection site in Mantoux-positive individual. Input was about 1 to 1000 ng of DNase-treated total RNA without cell sorting. Blood and skin TCR RNA was reverse transcribed with alpha and beta constant primers. Each CDR3 protein is one row after TCRdb ran MiXCR on the UMI-ligation and nested PCR reads. The data contain under 20,000 distinct CDR3 sequences, 9.5% of them seen just once; the ten biggest clones take up around 7%. The material sequenced was skin, taken from a tuberculin skin test site. The receptors originated from an adult in good health.

In its sample, this clonotype was seen many times. This sequence joins TRBV21-1 and TRBJ2-3. TRBV21-1 is tagged as a pseudogene. The CDR3 extends over 15 amino acids. The CDR3 bases are TGTGCCAGCAGCAAATACTCCACTGGAACAGATACGCAGTATTTT. Protein product: CASSKYSTGTDTQYF.

This clonotype was seen ten or more times. V is TRBV6-2 or TRBV6-3 and J is TRBJ2-1; weak D call: TRBD2 (5 bases). CDR3 length: 18 amino acids. Germline V lookup: CDR1 MNHEY, CDR2 SVGEGT. Trimming left V 6 bases short and J 2 bases short, with 23 bases between. CDR3 sequence reads: CASSTGGVTSRPYNEQFF. The CDR3 DNA follows: TGTGCCAGCAGCACGGGTGGGGTTACTAGTCGTCCCTACAATGAGCAGTTCTTC.

At least ten counts were recorded for this clonotype. V gene TRBV7-9 combines with J gene TRBJ2-2, with D possibly TRBD1 on 6 matching bases. The CDR3 has 21 amino acids. Between the trimmed V and J ends, which lost 6 bases and 5 bases, there was a span of 34 bases. Germline CDR1 SEHNR, CDR2 FQNEAQ (reference sequence). CDR3 DNA: TGTGCCAGCAGACCTACAGGGTGGGATTCTCCCGCGCGCACGAGAACCGGGGAGCTGTTTTTT. It yields the protein CASRPTGWDSPARTRTGELFF.

Concerning this clonotype itself: Since a much larger clone is just one base distant, this may be a read error. This chain uses TRBV29-1 with TRBJ1-5, with D perhaps TRBD1 (6 bases). CDR1 and CDR2 (germline): SQVTM, ANQGSEA. The CDR3 is made up of 13 amino acids. V lost 6 bases and J 4 bases, leaving 13 bases between the germline ends. The CDR3: CSVGGSLNQPQHF. CDR3 bases: TGCAGCGTCGGGGGCAGCCTAAATCAGCCCCAGCATTTT.